These T cell receptor beta chains were read from a single sample in a study of T-cell memory formation after mild COVID-19. TCRdb itself ran the 5' RACE reads through MiXCR, one entry per CDR3 protein. The table lists some 320,000 distinct CDR3 sequences, approximately 15% of them singletons. Sequencing was carried out using PBMCs or a T cell subset sorted from them (not recorded which). The receptors originated from a man aged 18 to 35 who had mild COVID-19 (a few samples of this study predate the infection). Cell type and time point are not known. Both conserved end residues are part of each CDR3. A D gene is named only where the DNA matches it firmly. Not all rows give a size; the values are once, few, many and, for expanded clones, a class.

J	V	size	D	CDR3	DNA
TRBJ1-2	TRBV20-1	few	.	CSARDLRGTNYGYTF	TGCAGTGCTAGAGATCTCCGGGGTACTAACTATGGCTACACCTTC
TRBJ1-1	TRBV11-2	.	TRBD1	CASSLTQGGSRAPAFF	TGTGCCAGCAGCTTAACGCAGGGGGGCTCTAGGGCTCCTGCTTTCTTT
TRBJ2-3	TRBV11-2	many	TRBD2	CASSPRTGTSMDTQYF	TGTGCCAGCAGCCCCCGAACCGGGACTAGCATGGATACGCAGTATTTT
TRBJ1-3	TRBV6-5	few	.	CASSTTGTGGTIYF	TGTGCCAGCAGTACCACCGGGACCGGCGGCACCATATATTTT
TRBJ2-2	TRBV20-1	.	.	CSASKNGRENTGELFF	TGCAGTGCTAGCAAGAATGGGCGGGAGAACACCGGGGAGCTGTTTTTT
TRBJ1-2	TRBV7-2	few	TRBD1	CASSTPDRAYGYTF	TGTGCCAGCAGCACCCCGGACAGGGCTTATGGCTACACCTTC
TRBJ1-1	TRBV18	.	.	CASFEHQNTEAFF	TGTGCCAGCTTTGAGCACCAGAACACTGAAGCTTTCTTT
TRBJ2-1	TRBV7-3	few	.	CASSSSPNTRIDEQFF	TGTGCCAGCAGCTCGTCCCCCAACACCCGGATCGATGAGCAGTTCTTC
TRBJ2-2	TRBV7-8	.	.	CASSLSRATGELFF	TGTGCCAGCAGCTTATCCAGGGCCACCGGGGAGCTGTTTTTT
TRBJ1-5	TRBV12-3/TRBV12-4	.	.	CASSLWGVQPQHF	TGTGCCAGCAGTTTGTGGGGGGTTCAGCCCCAGCATTTT
TRBJ1-4	TRBV2	.	.	CASTELATNEKLFF	TGTGCCAGCACGGAGCTTGCAACTAATGAAAAACTGTTTTTT
TRBJ2-1	TRBV7-9	few	.	CASSRVLANNEQFF	TGTGCCAGCAGCCGGGTGCTAGCCAACAATGAGCAGTTCTTC
TRBJ2-7	TRBV28	.	TRBD1	CASSPSGGAHHYEQYF	TGTGCCAGCAGCCCGTCAGGGGGCGCGCATCACTACGAGCAGTACTTC
TRBJ2-1	TRBV7-9	few	.	CASRSSSGTSGEQFF	TGTGCCAGCAGGTCTTCTTCCGGGACCTCTGGCGAGCAGTTCTTC
TRBJ2-3	TRBV9	.	.	CASSVGSGQDTQYF	TGTGCCAGCAGCGTAGGATCAGGTCAAGATACGCAGTATTTT
TRBJ2-3	TRBV7-2	few	.	CASSPLAGFTDTQYF	TGTGCCAGCAGCCCCCTTGCGGGCTTCACAGATACGCAGTATTTT
TRBJ1-6	TRBV7-2	.	.	CASRPGGAGSPLHF	TGTGCCAGCAGGCCCGGAGGGGCAGGCTCACCCCTCCACTTT
TRBJ1-4	TRBV27	.	.	CASSRSNEKLFF	TGTGCCAGCAGTCGTTCTAATGAAAAACTGTTTTTT
TRBJ2-1	TRBV9	.	TRBD2	CASSVGSGVHYNEQFF	TGTGCCAGCAGCGTTGGTAGCGGGGTCCACTACAATGAGCAGTTCTTC
TRBJ2-2	TRBV18	.	.	CASSPSRNTGELFF	TGTGCCAGCTCACCTAGTCGGAACACCGGGGAGCTGTTTTTT
TRBJ2-3	TRBV7-9	.	.	CASSLDVGHQLDTDTQYF	TGTGCCAGCAGCTTAGACGTGGGACACCAGTTGGACACAGATACGCAGTATTTT
TRBJ2-3	TRBV7-9	many	.	CASSGAGRPDTQYF	TGTGCCAGCAGTGGGGCAGGGAGGCCAGATACGCAGTATTTT
TRBJ2-2	TRBV7-2	.	.	CASSWTGVTGELFF	TGTGCCAGCAGCTGGACTGGGGTCACCGGGGAGCTGTTTTTT
TRBJ2-3	TRBV2	.	TRBD2	CASSGGGGGPTDTQYF	TGTGCCAGCAGCGGGGGTGGCGGGGGGCCCACAGATACGCAGTATTTT
TRBJ2-7	TRBV9	few	.	CASSPQGRQVTYEQYF	TGTGCCAGCAGCCCCCAGGGGAGACAGGTGACCTACGAGCAGTACTTC
TRBJ2-7	TRBV5-1	.	TRBD1	CASSAGTGYEQYF	TGCGCCAGCAGCGCCGGGACAGGGTACGAGCAGTACTTC
TRBJ2-4	TRBV20-1	.	TRBD2	CSADGGAGLAKNIQYF	TGCAGTGCCGACGGGGGGGCGGGTTTAGCCAAAAACATTCAGTACTTC
TRBJ2-2	TRBV12-3/TRBV12-4	many	TRBD1	CASSSDRGGTGELFF	TGTGCCAGCAGTTCAGACAGGGGAGGAACCGGGGAGCTGTTTTTT
TRBJ2-1	TRBV12-3/TRBV12-4	few	TRBD2	CASSLIAGLYNEQFF	TGTGCCAGCAGTTTAATAGCGGGGCTTTACAATGAGCAGTTCTTC
TRBJ1-6	TRBV12-3/TRBV12-4	.	.	CASTTNSPLHF	TGTGCCAGCACCACGAATTCACCCCTCCACTTT
TRBJ2-2	TRBV29-1	.	.	CSVAQDDGELFF	TGCAGCGTTGCTCAAGACGACGGGGAGCTGTTTTTT
TRBJ2-2	TRBV6-5	.	.	CASSYGYGGLDTGELFF	TGTGCCAGCAGTTACGGGTATGGGGGTCTGGACACCGGGGAGCTGTTTTTT
TRBJ1-6	TRBV5-1	many	.	CASSPAEHSPLHF	TGCGCCAGCAGCCCCGCCGAGCATTCACCCCTCCACTTT
TRBJ2-1	TRBV20-1	.	.	CSARPRGAGVSEQFF	TGCAGTGCTAGACCCCGGGGGGCGGGGGTAAGTGAGCAGTTCTTC
TRBJ2-3	TRBV7-3	few	.	CASSKLASTDTQYF	TGTGCCAGCAGCAAACTAGCCAGCACAGATACGCAGTATTTT
TRBJ2-1	TRBV4-2	few	TRBD2	CASSPAGLAGGQSYNEQFF	TGTGCCAGCAGCCCCGCCGGCCTAGCGGGGGGGCAGTCCTACAATGAGCAGTTCTTC
TRBJ1-5	TRBV19	few	.	CASSIDRKQPQHF	TGTGCCAGTAGTATAGATCGCAAGCAGCCCCAGCATTTT
TRBJ2-3	TRBV27	many	TRBD1	CASTRGQGGDTQYF	TGTGCCAGCACTAGGGGACAGGGCGGGGATACGCAGTATTTT
TRBJ1-2	TRBV6-4	.	.	CASSRGEPSRGGYTF	TGTGCCAGCAGCCGTGGGGAACCCTCCCGAGGTGGCTACACCTTC
TRBJ1-3	TRBV25-1	once	.	CASSATGTGGNTIYF	TGTGCCAGCAGTGCAACAGGGACTGGGGGAAACACCATATATTTT
TRBJ2-1	TRBV27	.	TRBD1	CASSGSGQGYGEQFF	TGTGCCAGCAGTGGATCGGGACAGGGTTACGGTGAGCAGTTCTTC
TRBJ2-4	TRBV30	few	.	CAWSGGELAKNIQYF	TGTGCCTGGAGTGGGGGGGAGCTAGCCAAAAACATTCAGTACTTC
TRBJ1-1	TRBV6-2/TRBV6-3	few	TRBD1	CASSYPYGQGRPEAFF	TGTGCCAGCAGTTACCCTTACGGACAGGGCCGACCTGAAGCTTTCTTT
TRBJ1-1	TRBV20-1	few	TRBD1	CSAWDRADTEAFF	TGCAGTGCCTGGGACAGGGCAGACACTGAAGCTTTCTTT
TRBJ2-4	TRBV6-2/TRBV6-3	many	TRBD2	CASSGTSGEGDIQYF	TGTGCCAGCAGTGGGACTAGCGGGGAAGGGGACATTCAGTACTTC
TRBJ1-3	TRBV5-1	.	.	CASSLDPRAGGNTIYF	TGCGCCAGCAGCTTGGACCCGCGGGCTGGTGGAAACACCATATATTTT
TRBJ2-7	TRBV5-1	few	.	CASSLLDSYEQYF	TGCGCCAGCAGCTTACTAGACAGCTACGAGCAGTACTTC
TRBJ2-7	TRBV7-6	.	.	CASSLEWGYEQYF	TGTGCCAGCAGCTTAGAGTGGGGCTACGAGCAGTACTTC
TRBJ2-5	TRBV12-3/TRBV12-4	few	TRBD1	CASSSPGQGSGQETQYF	TGTGCCAGCAGTTCCCCGGGACAGGGTAGTGGTCAAGAGACCCAGTACTTC
TRBJ1-3	TRBV19	few	.	CASTANIDSGNTIYF	TGTGCCAGTACCGCCAACATCGACTCTGGAAACACCATATATTTT
TRBJ2-1	TRBV5-5	few	TRBD1	CASSRTTGEYNEQFF	TGTGCCAGCAGCCGGACGACAGGGGAGTACAATGAGCAGTTCTTC
TRBJ2-5	TRBV5-1	few	.	CASQPGRRETQYF	TGCGCCAGCCAACCGGGGCGTCGGGAGACCCAGTACTTC
TRBJ1-1	TRBV11-2	.	.	CASSEAGTANTEAFF	TGTGCCAGCAGCGAGGCCGGGACGGCCAACACTGAAGCTTTCTTT